This T cell receptor beta chain was observed in a study of vaccination and CD4 T cells after COVID-19. Treatment defined: roughly 10-day PBMC culture with coronavirus spike peptide pools or control peptides (ViraFEST assay). The CDR3 length is 15 residues. Trimming stripped 6 bases from V and 4 bases from J, with 15 bases between. Per the germline V gene, CDR1 is SGHVS and CDR2 is FQNEAQ. On this clonotype: Its matching antigen is unknown.

The Oncomine TCR Beta short-read assay generated sequence data from the DNA of cultured CD4+ T cells. MiXCR, run by TCRdb on the PCR reads, gives a single entry per CDR3 protein. The data hold tens of thousands of distinct CDR3 sequences, with about 50% observed a single time. The sequence came from a human donor who received a COVID-19 vaccine. The sample consisted of CD4+ T cells from blood, cultured in vitro, taken before SARS-CoV-2 vaccination. The rearrangement uses TRBV7-8 and TRBJ2-2; D is possibly TRBD2 (6 bases). In DNA, the CDR3 is TGTGCCAGCAGGGTGGGGGGAGGTTTCACCGGGGAGCTGTTTTTT. Translated, it gives CASRVGGGFTGELFF.